This T cell receptor beta chain was captured by sequencing in a study of response to subunit inactivated influenza vaccine. Study-level results: The authors suggested that every seasonal influenza vaccination recruits few new T cells.

TCRdb passed the RT-PCR reads through MiXCR, listing each CDR3 protein once. The sample includes approximately 500,000 distinct CDR3 sequences, less than 15% of them seen just once. This clonotype came up a few times. The antigen remains undetermined. Trimming took 5 bases from V and 0 from J; bases not matched to a gene: 3. This CDR3 region has 15 residues. Looked up from germline, CDR1 is MNHEY and CDR2 is SMNVEV (reference sequence). The TCR sequence derives from a man in his fifties or sixties who received an inactivated influenza vaccine. The chain employs TRBV27 and TRBJ2-7, with 11 bases lining up with TRBD1. The specimen was PBMCs from blood, collected roughly 12 days after vaccination. In DNA form, the CDR3 reads TGTGCCAGCAGTCGGACAGGGGGCCGCTCCTACGAGCAGTACTTC. This codes for CASSRTGGRSYEQYF.